This is a list of T cell receptor beta chains from one sample in a study of cytomegalovirus exposure and HLA in healthy donors. Profiled with immunoSEQ multiplex PCR; TCRdb holds only in-frame clones, not every one. The table has about 140,000 clones, 65% to 85% seen once. The source material was PBMCs. Receptors were obtained from a man aged 50 or older in good health and CMV-seronegative. Both conserved end residues are part of each CDR3. A D gene is named only where the DNA matches it firmly. Only some rows state a clone size, as once, few, many or a class for expanded clones.

v_call: TRBV19
j_call: TRBJ2-7
clone_size: -
d_call: -
cdr3_nt: TGTGCCAGTAGTATAGACGGCAGGGCATCTCTACCCTACGAGCAGTACTTC
cdr3_aa: CASSIDGRASLPYEQYF

v_call: TRBV5-1
j_call: TRBJ2-5
clone_size: -
d_call: -
cdr3_nt: TGCGCCAGCAGCTCAGGGAGGGAGACCCAGTACTTC
cdr3_aa: CASSSGRETQYF

v_call: TRBV28
j_call: TRBJ1-6
clone_size: -
d_call: -
cdr3_nt: TGTGCCAGCAGTTTTATCAGGGGCAGGTCACCCCTCCACTTT
cdr3_aa: CASSFIRGRSPLHF

v_call: TRBV19
j_call: TRBJ1-6
clone_size: few
d_call: -
cdr3_nt: TGTGCCAGTAGTACCGGGTCCGGTGTATATTCACCCCTCCACTTT
cdr3_aa: CASSTGSGVYSPLHF

v_call: TRBV5-6
j_call: TRBJ1-2
clone_size: -
d_call: -
cdr3_nt: TGTGCCAGCAGCTTGTGGACAGCTACTTCTAACTATGGCTACACCTTC
cdr3_aa: CASSLWTATSNYGYTF

v_call: TRBV10-1
j_call: TRBJ2-7
clone_size: -
d_call: -
cdr3_nt: TGCGCCAGCAGTGAGGTGGAAGGGGCCAACGAGCAGTACTTC
cdr3_aa: CASSEVEGANEQYF

v_call: TRBV11-3
j_call: TRBJ2-7
clone_size: -
d_call: TRBD1
cdr3_nt: TGTGCCAGCAGCTTACCAGGGGGCTACGAGCAGTACTTC
cdr3_aa: CASSLPGGYEQYF

v_call: TRBV7-9
j_call: TRBJ2-3
clone_size: -
d_call: TRBD2
cdr3_nt: TGTGCCAGCAGCTGGTGGGGCGGGGGTAGCACAGATACGCAGTATTTT
cdr3_aa: CASSWWGGGSTDTQYF

v_call: TRBV30
j_call: TRBJ2-1
clone_size: -
d_call: -
cdr3_nt: TGTGCCTGGAGTGTAGTCGGCCCAGGGGAACAGTTCTTC
cdr3_aa: CAWSVVGPGEQFF

v_call: TRBV7-2
j_call: TRBJ2-1
clone_size: -
d_call: TRBD1
cdr3_nt: TGTGCCAGCAGCTCCTCGGGACAGGGGCTCGATGAGCAGTTCTTC
cdr3_aa: CASSSSGQGLDEQFF